This TCR beta chain was found in a study of OX40 agonist ivuxolimab in advanced cancers. Overall study: Clinicians treated patients with ivuxolimab, an agonistic anti-OX40 (CD134) antibody.

CDR1 is LNHNV, CDR2 YYDKDF, per germline (reference sequence). The CDR3 has 19 residues. With V trimmed by 3 bases and J by 2 bases, 18 bases remained unmatched. Sequenced by immunoSEQ multiplex PCR; TCRdb stores in-frame clones only, minus some. This table has some 72,000 clones, over 80% appearing once. Blood sampling was done at baseline, cycle 4 day 1, and cycle 7 day 1. Sample: CD4+ or CD8+ T cells sorted from blood, taken in a trial of the OX40 agonist ivuxolimab. V and J are TRBV15 and TRBJ2-5; 7 bases line up with TRBD1. The TCR originated in an adult with an advanced solid tumor such as melanoma, head and neck, liver or kidney cancer. CDR3 coding DNA: TGTGCCACCAGCAGGTTCCTCAACCGGTCACAGGGGAGACAAGAGACCCAGTACTTC. It encodes CATSRFLNRSQGRQETQYF.